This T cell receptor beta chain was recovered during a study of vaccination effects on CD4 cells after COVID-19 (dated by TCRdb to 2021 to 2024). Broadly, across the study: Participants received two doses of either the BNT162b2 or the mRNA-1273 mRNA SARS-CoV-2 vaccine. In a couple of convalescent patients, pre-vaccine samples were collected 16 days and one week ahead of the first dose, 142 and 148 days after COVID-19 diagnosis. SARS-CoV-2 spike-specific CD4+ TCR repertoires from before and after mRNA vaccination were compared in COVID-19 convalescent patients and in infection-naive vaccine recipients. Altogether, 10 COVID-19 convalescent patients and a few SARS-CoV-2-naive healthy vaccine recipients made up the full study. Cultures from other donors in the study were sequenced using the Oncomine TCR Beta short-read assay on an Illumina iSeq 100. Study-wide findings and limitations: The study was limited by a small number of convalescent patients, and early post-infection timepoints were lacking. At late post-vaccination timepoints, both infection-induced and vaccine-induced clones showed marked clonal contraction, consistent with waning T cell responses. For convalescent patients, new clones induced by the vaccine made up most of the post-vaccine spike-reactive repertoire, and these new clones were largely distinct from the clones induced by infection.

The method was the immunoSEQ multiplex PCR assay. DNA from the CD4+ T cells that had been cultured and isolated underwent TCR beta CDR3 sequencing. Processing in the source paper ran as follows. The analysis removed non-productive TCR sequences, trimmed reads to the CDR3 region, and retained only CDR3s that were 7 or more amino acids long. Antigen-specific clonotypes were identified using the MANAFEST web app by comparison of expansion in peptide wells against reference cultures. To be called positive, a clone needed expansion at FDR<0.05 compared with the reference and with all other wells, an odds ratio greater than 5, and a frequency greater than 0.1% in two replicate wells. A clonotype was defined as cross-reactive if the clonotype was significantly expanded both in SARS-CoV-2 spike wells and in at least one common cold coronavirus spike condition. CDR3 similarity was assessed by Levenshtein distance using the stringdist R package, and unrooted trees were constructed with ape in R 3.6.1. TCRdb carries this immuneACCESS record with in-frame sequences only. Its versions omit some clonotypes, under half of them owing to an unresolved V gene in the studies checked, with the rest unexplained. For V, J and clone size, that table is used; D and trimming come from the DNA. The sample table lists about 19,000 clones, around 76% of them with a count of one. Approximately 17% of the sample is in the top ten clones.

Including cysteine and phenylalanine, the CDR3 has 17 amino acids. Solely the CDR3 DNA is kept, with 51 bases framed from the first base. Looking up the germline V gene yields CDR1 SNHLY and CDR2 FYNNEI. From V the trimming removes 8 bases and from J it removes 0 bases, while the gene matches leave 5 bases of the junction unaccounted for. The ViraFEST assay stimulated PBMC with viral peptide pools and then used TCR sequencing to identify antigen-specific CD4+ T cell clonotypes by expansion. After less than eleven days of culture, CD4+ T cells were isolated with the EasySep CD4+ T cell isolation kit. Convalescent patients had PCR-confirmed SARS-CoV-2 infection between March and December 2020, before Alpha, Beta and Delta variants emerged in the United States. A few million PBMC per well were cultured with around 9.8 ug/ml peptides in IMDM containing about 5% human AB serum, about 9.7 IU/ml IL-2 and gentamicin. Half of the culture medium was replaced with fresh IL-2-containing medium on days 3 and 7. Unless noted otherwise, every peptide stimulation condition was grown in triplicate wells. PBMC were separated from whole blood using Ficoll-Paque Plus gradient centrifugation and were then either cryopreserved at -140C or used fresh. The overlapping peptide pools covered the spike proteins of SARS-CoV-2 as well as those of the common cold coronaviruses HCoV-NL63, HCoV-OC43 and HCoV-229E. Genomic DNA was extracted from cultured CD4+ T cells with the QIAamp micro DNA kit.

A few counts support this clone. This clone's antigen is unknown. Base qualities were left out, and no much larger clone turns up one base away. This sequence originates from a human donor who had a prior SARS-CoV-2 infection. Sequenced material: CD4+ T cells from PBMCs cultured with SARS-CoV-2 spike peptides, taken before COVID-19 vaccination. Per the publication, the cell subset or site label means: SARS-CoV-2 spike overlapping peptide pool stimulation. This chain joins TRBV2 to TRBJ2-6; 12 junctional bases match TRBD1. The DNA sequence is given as TGTGCCAGCGGGGGGGACAGGGGGCTCTCTGGGGCCAACGTCCTGACTTTC. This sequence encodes CASGGDRGLSGANVLTF. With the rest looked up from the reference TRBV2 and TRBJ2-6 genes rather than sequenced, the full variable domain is EPEVTQTPSHQVTQMGQEVILRCVPISNHLYFYWYRQILGQKVEFLVSFYNNEISEKSEIFDDQFSVERPDGSNFTLKIRSTKLEDSAMYFCASGGDRGLSGANVLTFGAGSRLTVL.